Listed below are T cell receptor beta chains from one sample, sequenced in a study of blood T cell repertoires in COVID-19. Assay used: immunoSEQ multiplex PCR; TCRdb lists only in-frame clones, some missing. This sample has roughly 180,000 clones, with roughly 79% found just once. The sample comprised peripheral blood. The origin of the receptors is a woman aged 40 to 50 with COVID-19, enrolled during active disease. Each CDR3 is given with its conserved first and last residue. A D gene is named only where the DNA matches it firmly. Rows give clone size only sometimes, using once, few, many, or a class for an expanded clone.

TGTGCCAGCAGTCAGGGGGCAGGTCAGCCCCAGCATTTT,CASSQGAGQPQHF,.,TRBJ1-5,TRBV12-3/TRBV12-4,13,TRBD1
TGCGCCAGCAGCTTGAGCACAGGGACCGAAAAACTGTTTTTT,CASSLSTGTEKLFF,.,TRBJ1-4,TRBV5-1,14,.
TGTGCCAGCAGACTAGCGGGAGGAGGTGGGGGTGAGCAGTTCTTC,CASRLAGGGGGEQFF,.,TRBJ2-1,TRBV19,15,TRBD2
TGCAGTGCTAGTTTGCCTAGCGGGGGCAATGAGCAGTTCTTC,CSASLPSGGNEQFF,.,TRBJ2-1,TRBV20-1,14,TRBD2
TGTGCCAGCAGCCAGGGAGGACTAGCGGGAAGCAATGAGCAGTTCTTC,CASSQGGLAGSNEQFF,.,TRBJ2-1,TRBV14,16,TRBD2
TGTGCCAGTAGCGAAAGAGGGTTCCGAACTCACTTT,CASSERGFRTHF,.,TRBJ1-1,TRBV19,12,.
TGTGCCAGCAGTCAGGGGTCGCAGACCCAGTACTTC,CASSQGSQTQYF,.,TRBJ2-5,TRBV6-5,12,.
TGTGCTAGTGCCAAAACGGGGGGTCAAGATACGCAGTATTTT,CASAKTGGQDTQYF,.,TRBJ2-3,TRBV12-5,14,TRBD2
TGTGCCAGCAGCCGCGAAGGACAGGGTGGGACAGAGACCCAGTACTTC,CASSREGQGGTETQYF,.,TRBJ2-5,TRBV3-1/TRBV3-2,16,TRBD1
TGTGCCAGCAGCCCGGACTTTTCAGAGACCCAGTACTTC,CASSPDFSETQYF,.,TRBJ2-5,TRBV5-6,13,.
TGCGCCAGCAGCGTGGGACAGACCTCTGGAAACACCATATATTTT,CASSVGQTSGNTIYF,.,TRBJ1-3,TRBV5-1,15,TRBD1
TGCGCCAGCAGCTCCACTAGCGGGAGGGCCTCCGGGGAGCTGTTTTTT,CASSSTSGRASGELFF,.,TRBJ2-2,TRBV5-1,16,TRBD2
TGTGCCAGTTCCAAAAGGTCTGTCAGGACGGCAGGACTAGCGGTAGAGACCCAGTACTTC,CASSKRSVRTAGLAVETQYF,.,TRBJ2-5,TRBV19,20,TRBD2
TGCGCCAGCAGCCAAGATCGGGTAGCCGGGGAGCTGTTTTTT,CASSQDRVAGELFF,few,TRBJ2-2,TRBV4-1,14,.
TGTGCCACCAGCAGAGAGTGGGGGGGCAATCAGCCCCAGCATTTT,CATSREWGGNQPQHF,.,TRBJ1-5,TRBV15,15,.
TGCGCCAGCAGCTCCAACCCTAAGTTCCCCCCGTTCTTC,CASSSNPKFPPFF,.,TRBJ2-1,TRBV5-1,13,.
TGTGCCAGCAGCTGCCTTCTAGCGGGTCCAACAATCTACGAGCAGTACTTC,CASSCLLAGPTIYEQYF,.,TRBJ2-7,TRBV7-3,17,TRBD2
TGTGCCAGCAGCTTGACTAGCCGAAGGTACAATGAGCAGTTCTTC,CASSLTSRRYNEQFF,.,TRBJ2-1,TRBV7-9,15,TRBD2
TGTGCCAGCAGCCACCCGGGACACGAAGAGACCCAGTACTTC,CASSHPGHEETQYF,.,TRBJ2-5,TRBV3-1/TRBV3-2,14,.
TGTGCCAGCAGTCCTATTTATAGGGGGAGTGGTGATCAGCCCCAGCATTTT,CASSPIYRGSGDQPQHF,.,TRBJ1-5,TRBV2,17,.
TGTGCCAGCAGCGACAGGGGGCTACTAGACGAGCAGTACTTC,CASSDRGLLDEQYF,.,TRBJ2-7,TRBV11-2,14,TRBD1
TGTGCCAGCACCCTAGGGACAGGGGGGATCTCTGGGGCCAACGTCCTGACTTTC,CASTLGTGGISGANVLTF,.,TRBJ2-6,TRBV3-1/TRBV3-2,18,TRBD1
TGTGCCAGCGAGGGACTAGCGGGAGAAGATACGCAGTATTTT,CASEGLAGEDTQYF,.,TRBJ2-3,TRBV28,14,TRBD2
TGTGCTAGCAGCTTGGTTACAGCGAACACCGGGGAGCTGTTTTTT,CASSLVTANTGELFF,few,TRBJ2-2,TRBV7-7,15,.
TGTGCCAGCAGCTTGCTTAGCGGGGCCAGCTCCTACAATGAGCAGTTCTTC,CASSLLSGASSYNEQFF,.,TRBJ2-1,TRBV5-4,17,TRBD2
TGCGCCAGCAGCCAAGATACAGCGGGAGGAGGCTACGAGCAGTACTTC,CASSQDTAGGGYEQYF,.,TRBJ2-7,TRBV4-1,16,TRBD2
TGTGCCAGCGCGGCCGGGGAGCTGTTTTTT,CASAAGELFF,.,TRBJ2-2,TRBV7-9,10,.
TGTGCCAGCAGACAGGGGGCTCGCTCTGGAAACACCATATATTTT,CASRQGARSGNTIYF,.,TRBJ1-3,TRBV3-1/TRBV3-2,15,TRBD1
TGTGCCAGCAGTGCGCTAACAGGGACCCTCTATGGCTACACCTTC,CASSALTGTLYGYTF,.,TRBJ1-2,TRBV27,15,.
TGTGCCAGTACAGAGCCGGGGACAGGGATTACAGCTTTCTTT,CASTEPGTGITAFF,.,TRBJ1-1,TRBV19,14,TRBD1
TGTGCCAGCTCACCAGGGACTTTTCGGGAGCAGTACTTC,CASSPGTFREQYF,.,TRBJ2-7,TRBV18,13,.
TGTGCCAGCTCACTCAAAGTAGACACTGAAGCTTTCTTT,CASSLKVDTEAFF,.,TRBJ1-1,TRBV18,13,.
TGTGCCAGCAGCCAAGGCGGGGCAGAAAAACTGTTTTTT,CASSQGGAEKLFF,.,TRBJ1-4,TRBV4-2,13,.
TGCGCCAGCAGCCAAGGTCGGTTAGAGCAGTACTTC,CASSQGRLEQYF,.,TRBJ2-7,TRBV4-1,12,.
TGTGCCAGCAGTGACAGGGCGAGCACAGATACGCAGTATTTT,CASSDRASTDTQYF,.,TRBJ2-3,TRBV27,14,TRBD1
TGTGCCAGCAGTTACTCGAAGCCGATATCCGGCTACACCTTC,CASSYSKPISGYTF,.,TRBJ1-2,TRBV6-2/TRBV6-3,14,.
TGTGCCAGCAGCCCGGCGGGGCAGGGAGGAAACACTGAAGCTTTCTTT,CASSPAGQGGNTEAFF,.,TRBJ1-1,TRBV3-1/TRBV3-2,16,.
TGCGCCAGCAGTCGGACGGGAGAGACCTACGAGCAGTACTTC,CASSRTGETYEQYF,.,TRBJ2-7,TRBV10-1,14,.
TGTGCCAGCAGCTCAGACCGGACATCTTTTGGCTACACCTTC,CASSSDRTSFGYTF,.,TRBJ1-2,TRBV5-4,14,.
TGTGCCAGCAGTGAAGAGGACAGGGGCTATGGCTACACCTTC,CASSEEDRGYGYTF,.,TRBJ1-2,TRBV6-1,14,TRBD1
TGTGCCAGCAGCCCGACTAGCGGGAGTTCCAATGAGCAGTTCTTC,CASSPTSGSSNEQFF,.,TRBJ2-1,TRBV4-2,15,TRBD2
TGTGCCAGCAGCCAAGTTAGCGGGGGTTCGACCGGGGAGCTGTTTTTT,CASSQVSGGSTGELFF,few,TRBJ2-2,TRBV4-2,16,TRBD2
TGTGCCAGCATAATCGGGACAGGGAACACTGAAGCTTTCTTT,CASIIGTGNTEAFF,.,TRBJ1-1,TRBV6-5,14,TRBD1
TGTGCCAGCAGCTTAGGGGACTACAACGGCGGGGAGCTGTTTTTT,CASSLGDYNGGELFF,.,TRBJ2-2,TRBV7-9,15,TRBD2
TGTGCCAGCATAGGGGCAGGACCCTACGAGCAGTACTTC,CASIGAGPYEQYF,.,TRBJ2-7,TRBV11-2,13,.
TGTGCCAGCAGGGGATCACCCGGGACACCGGGAGAGACCCAGTACTTC,CASRGSPGTPGETQYF,.,TRBJ2-5,TRBV2,16,.
TGTGCCAGCAGCCTCCAAAGGTCGGGGTTTGCAACTAATGAAAAACTGTTTTTT,CASSLQRSGFATNEKLFF,.,TRBJ1-4,TRBV4-2,18,.
TGTGCCAGCAGTGAAGCCCCTTCCGCTGAAGCTTTCTTT,CASSEAPSAEAFF,once,TRBJ1-1,TRBV2,13,.
TGTGCCAGCAGCCACAGGGAGGGAATATATGGCTACACCTTC,CASSHREGIYGYTF,.,TRBJ1-2,TRBV14,14,.
TGTGCCTGGAGTAAGACAAACTCTGGAAACACCATATATTTT,CAWSKTNSGNTIYF,.,TRBJ1-3,TRBV30,14,.
TGTGCCAGCAGCTTAGCGGACAGAATAACTGAAGCTTTCTTT,CASSLADRITEAFF,once,TRBJ1-1,TRBV7-9,14,.
TGTGCCAGCACCTTTCGACAGGGAATGGCGACTGAAGCTTTCTTT,CASTFRQGMATEAFF,.,TRBJ1-1,TRBV11-2,15,TRBD1
TGTGCCAGCCTTCGGACAGCCGGGAATAGCAATCAGCCCCAGCATTTT,CASLRTAGNSNQPQHF,.,TRBJ1-5,TRBV27,16,.
TGTGCCAGCAGTGAAAGGACAGGTCCTTCCTACAATGAGCAGTTCTTC,CASSERTGPSYNEQFF,.,TRBJ2-1,TRBV6-1,16,TRBD1
TGTGCCACCAGCAGAATCGTAGAACTGCCCCAGCATTTT,CATSRIVELPQHF,.,TRBJ1-5,TRBV15,13,.
TGTGCCACTCACAGGGGGCGAGGGAATGAGCAGTTCTTC,CATHRGRGNEQFF,.,TRBJ2-1,TRBV15,13,TRBD1
TGTGCCAGCAGCTTAACAGGGAGGCCACCCCTCCACTTT,CASSLTGRPPLHF,.,TRBJ1-6,TRBV7-3,13,.